This is a list of T cell receptor beta chains from one sample in a study of patients and donors after allogeneic stem cell transplantation. TCRdb re-called the RT-PCR reads through MiXCR, storing one row per CDR3 protein. This sample carries approximately 250,000 distinct CDR3 sequences, around 14% of them seen once, and the ten largest clones take around 10%. The sequenced material came from blood, either unsorted or a sorted T cell fraction (not recorded which). The source of these receptors is a human donor who was either an allogeneic HSCT recipient or a stem cell or donor lymphocyte infusion donor (not recorded which). It is not recorded whose cells these are; they may come from a transplant donor. Both conserved end residues are part of each CDR3. A D gene is named only where the DNA matches it firmly. Expanded clones get a size class; other rows say once, few or many, or leave the size out.

>TRBJ1-5|many|TRBD1|TRBV12-3/TRBV12-4
TGTGCCAGCAGTTCGGGACAGGGCTCGGGACAGCCCCAGCATTTT
CASSSGQGSGQPQHF
>TRBJ2-2|.|.|TRBV5-1
TGCGCCAGCCGTGAGACCGGGGAGCTGTTTTTT
CASRETGELFF
>TRBJ2-1|.|.|TRBV7-3
TGTGCCAGCAGCTTATCTCAGCTCTCTAAGCAGTTCTTC
CASSLSQLSKQFF
>TRBJ1-4|.|.|TRBV19
TGTGCCAGTGGAGATGAAAAACTGTTTTTT
CASGDEKLFF
>TRBJ2-3|.|.|TRBV6-1
TGTGCCAGCAGTGACGGACTCCCCACAGATACGCAGTATTTT
CASSDGLPTDTQYF
>TRBJ2-5|many|.|TRBV12-5
TGTGCTAGTGGTGCCCAATCTGATCTTAAGCGCGAAGAGACCCAGTACTTC
CASGAQSDLKREETQYF
>TRBJ2-1|many|.|TRBV6-1
TGTGCCAGCAGCTGGAATGTAAACTTGGTCTATGAGCAGTTCTTC
CASSWNVNLVYEQFF
>TRBJ1-2|.|TRBD1|TRBV24-1
TGTGCCACCAGTGACGCAGGGGGGTATGGCTACACCTTC
CATSDAGGYGYTF
>TRBJ2-3|many|TRBD2|TRBV4-2
TGTGCCAGCAGCCTACAACCGGGAGGCTACAGCACAGATACGCAGTATTTT
CASSLQPGGYSTDTQYF
>TRBJ2-7|.|.|TRBV5-1
TGCGCCAGCAGCTCCAACCCCACTCACTACGAGCAGTACTTC
CASSSNPTHYEQYF
>TRBJ2-2|many|.|TRBV11-2
TGTGCCAGCAGCTTAGTGGCAGGGAAGAATGTCGGGGAGCTGTTTTTT
CASSLVAGKNVGELFF
>TRBJ2-5|many|TRBD2|TRBV24-1
TGTGCCACCATATCGTCTAGCGGGAGTTGGGAGACCCAGTACTTC
CATISSSGSWETQYF
>TRBJ1-3|few|.|TRBV6-5
TGTGCCAGCAGTTACTCGTCGGGGGCTGGAAACACCATATATTTT
CASSYSSGAGNTIYF
>TRBJ1-1|many|.|TRBV5-1
TGCGCCAGCAGCTACTCGGGACACCAGAACACTGAAGCTTTCTTT
CASSYSGHQNTEAFF
>TRBJ1-2|few|.|TRBV6-2/TRBV6-3
TGTGCCAGCAGTTACTCGACAGGCGGGGGCTACACCTTC
CASSYSTGGGYTF
>TRBJ2-7|.|.|TRBV7-6
TGTGCCAGCAGCCACCAATCGGGTTGGGCAGCATCCGAGCAGTACTTC
CASSHQSGWAASEQYF
>TRBJ2-5|many|TRBD2|TRBV6-1
TGTGCCAGCAGTGCAACTAGCGCTCGTGAGACCCAGTACTTC
CASSATSARETQYF
>TRBJ1-2|many|.|TRBV20-1
TGCAGTGCTACCTCCAATTTTTATGGCTACACCTTC
CSATSNFYGYTF
>TRBJ2-3|many|TRBD1|TRBV11-2
TGTGCCAGCAGCTTATCGGGACAGAACCTCGATACGCAGTATTTT
CASSLSGQNLDTQYF
>TRBJ2-5|.|.|TRBV5-8
TGTGCCAGCAGCTATGGGCAGGTACAAGAGACCCAGTACTTC
CASSYGQVQETQYF
>TRBJ1-3|many|.|TRBV5-1
TGCGCCAGCAGCTTTCCAGGGGCTGGAAACACCATATATTTT
CASSFPGAGNTIYF
>TRBJ2-3|many|TRBD2|TRBV6-1
TGTGCCAGCAGCCTACTAGCGCGAACAGATACGCAGTATTTT
CASSLLARTDTQYF
>TRBJ1-1|.|.|TRBV27
TGTGCCAGCAGTTCTACACGGCTGGGGACTGAAGCTTTCTTT
CASSSTRLGTEAFF
>TRBJ2-3|many|.|TRBV24-1
TGTGCCACCAGTGATCCCGGGACGCCTAGCACAGATACGCAGTATTTT
CATSDPGTPSTDTQYF
>TRBJ2-7|many|.|TRBV7-8
TGTGCCAGCAGCTTAGCCGGGTGGTCAGGGGTGTCCTACGAGCAGTACTTC
CASSLAGWSGVSYEQYF
>TRBJ1-4|few|.|TRBV7-6
TGTGCCAGCAGCTTAGATCCGGGCAGGGCCAAAAAACTGTTTTTT
CASSLDPGRAKKLFF
>TRBJ2-7|few|.|TRBV19
TGTGCCAGTAGTATAGGGGCCCGCGGCTACGAGCAGTACTTC
CASSIGARGYEQYF
>TRBJ2-2|many|TRBD1|TRBV20-1
TGCAGTGCTAGGGGGACAGGGGACTGGAACACCGGGGAGCTGTTTTTT
CSARGTGDWNTGELFF
>TRBJ2-3|few|.|TRBV29-1
TGCAGCGTTGATGGGGGGGATACGCAGTATTTT
CSVDGGDTQYF
>TRBJ1-2|.|.|TRBV30
TGTGCCTGGGGTAGTTCAGGACACTATGGCTACACCTTC
CAWGSSGHYGYTF
>TRBJ1-5|.|.|TRBV14
TGTGCCAGCAGCCAAGACCTCTGGCAGCCCCAGCATTTT
CASSQDLWQPQHF
>TRBJ1-3|few|.|TRBV12-3/TRBV12-4
TGTGCCAGCACACATGGAGGGCGGACTGGAAACACCATATATTTT
CASTHGGRTGNTIYF
>TRBJ2-7|many|TRBD2|TRBV20-1
TGCAGTGCTAGTAGCGGGAGTGGGTACGAGCAGTACTTC
CSASSGSGYEQYF
>TRBJ2-7|once|TRBD2|TRBV3-1
TGTGCCAGCAGCCAAGATGAGGCTAGCGGAATCTACGAGCAGTACTTC
CASSQDEASGIYEQYF
>TRBJ2-2|many|.|TRBV7-6
TGTGCCAGCAGCTTAGGAGGAGGGAACACCGGGGAGCTGTTTTTT
CASSLGGGNTGELFF
>TRBJ1-2|few|.|TRBV15
TGTGCCACCAGCAGACCGGACGGAGCCTATGGCTACACCTTC
CATSRPDGAYGYTF
>TRBJ2-3|.|TRBD2|TRBV7-2
TGTGCCAGCAGCTTTGGGAGGGCCCCCACAGATACGCAGTATTTT
CASSFGRAPTDTQYF
>TRBJ2-3|.|.|TRBV20-1
TGCAGTGCTAGAGAATCCTACACAGATACGCAGTATTTT
CSARESYTDTQYF
>TRBJ1-5|.|.|TRBV10-1
TGCGCCAGCAGTGAGTCTAAGGACAGCGTTTATAGCAATCAGCCCCAGCATTTT
CASSESKDSVYSNQPQHF
>TRBJ2-2|many|.|TRBV28
TGTGCCAGCAGTTTAGCCACCGGGGAGCTGTTTTTT
CASSLATGELFF
>TRBJ1-1|many|.|TRBV29-1
TGCAGCGTTGAAAAGGGGATAAGCACTGAAGCTTTCTTT
CSVEKGISTEAFF
>TRBJ2-7|few|TRBD2|TRBV6-1
TGTGCCAGCAGGGGCATTCGGACTAGCGGGCCGAATCCCTACGAGCAGTACTTC
CASRGIRTSGPNPYEQYF
>TRBJ2-1|many|.|TRBV27
TGTGCCAGCAGCTACTTGAGTTCTGAGCAGTTCTTC
CASSYLSSEQFF
>TRBJ1-2|.|TRBD1|TRBV18
TGTGCCAGCTCACCGCGGGACAGCGCTAACTATGGCTACACCTTC
CASSPRDSANYGYTF
>TRBJ1-1|.|TRBD1|TRBV19
TGTGCCAGTGGACGACAGGGGGTGAACACTGAAGCTTTCTTT
CASGRQGVNTEAFF
>TRBJ2-1|few|.|TRBV12-3/TRBV12-4
TGTGCCAGCAGTTTGTTCAGGGACGATGAGCAGTTCTTC
CASSLFRDDEQFF
>TRBJ2-7|.|.|TRBV5-1
TGCGCCAGCAGCTTGTCTCAACCTTCATACGAGCAGTACTTC
CASSLSQPSYEQYF
>TRBJ2-3|few|.|TRBV4-3
TGCGCCAGCAGCCATAACAGAGCAGATACGCAGTATTTT
CASSHNRADTQYF
>TRBJ1-6|.|.|TRBV27
TGTGCCAGCAGTTTCGGTGAGGATCTAAATTCACCCCTCCACTTT
CASSFGEDLNSPLHF